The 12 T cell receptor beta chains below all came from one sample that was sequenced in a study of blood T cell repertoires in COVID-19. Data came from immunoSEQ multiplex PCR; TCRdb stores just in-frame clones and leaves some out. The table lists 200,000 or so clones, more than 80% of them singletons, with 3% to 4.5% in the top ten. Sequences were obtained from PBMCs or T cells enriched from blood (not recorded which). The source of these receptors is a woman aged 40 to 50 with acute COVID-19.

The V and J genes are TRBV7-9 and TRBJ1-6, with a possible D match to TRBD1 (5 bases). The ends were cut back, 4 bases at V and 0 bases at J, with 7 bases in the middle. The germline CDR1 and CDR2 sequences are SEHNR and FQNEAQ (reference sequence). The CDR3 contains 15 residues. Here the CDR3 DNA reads TGTGCCAGCAGCTCGGACACCTCCTATAATTCACCCCTCCACTTT. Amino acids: CASSSDTSYNSPLHF.

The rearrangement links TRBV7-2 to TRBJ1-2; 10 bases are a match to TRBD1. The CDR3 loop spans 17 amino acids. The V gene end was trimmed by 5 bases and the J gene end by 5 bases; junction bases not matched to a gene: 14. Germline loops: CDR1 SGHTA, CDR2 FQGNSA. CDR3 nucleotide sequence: TGTGCCAGCAGCCTCCATCGAGGACAGGGGGGTTCTTATGGCTACACCTTC. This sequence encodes CASSLHRGQGGSYGYTF.

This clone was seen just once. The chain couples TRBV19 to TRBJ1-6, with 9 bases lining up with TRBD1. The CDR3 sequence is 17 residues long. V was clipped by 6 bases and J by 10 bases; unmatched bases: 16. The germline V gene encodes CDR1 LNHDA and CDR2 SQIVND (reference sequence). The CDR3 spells CASRLQQGANKGSPLHF. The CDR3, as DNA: TGTGCCAGTAGACTCCAACAGGGGGCGAATAAAGGATCACCCCTCCACTTT.

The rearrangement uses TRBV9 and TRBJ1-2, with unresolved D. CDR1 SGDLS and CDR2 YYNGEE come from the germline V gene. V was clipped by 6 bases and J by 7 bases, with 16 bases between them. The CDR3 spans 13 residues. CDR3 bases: TGTGCCAGCACCACACCCGGGAGTTTTGGCTACACCTTC. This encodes CASTTPGSFGYTF.

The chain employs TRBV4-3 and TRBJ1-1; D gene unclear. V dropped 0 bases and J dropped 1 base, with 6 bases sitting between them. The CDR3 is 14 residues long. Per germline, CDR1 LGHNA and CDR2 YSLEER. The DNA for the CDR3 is TGCGCCAGCAGCCAAGATAGTTGGAACACTGAAGCTTTCTTT. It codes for CASSQDSWNTEAFF.

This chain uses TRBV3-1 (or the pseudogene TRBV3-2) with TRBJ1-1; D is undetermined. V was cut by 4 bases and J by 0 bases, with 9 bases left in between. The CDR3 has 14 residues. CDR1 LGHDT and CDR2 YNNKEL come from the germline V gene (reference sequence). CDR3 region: CASSPTLLNTEAFF. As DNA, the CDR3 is TGTGCCAGCAGCCCTACGTTATTGAACACTGAAGCTTTCTTT.

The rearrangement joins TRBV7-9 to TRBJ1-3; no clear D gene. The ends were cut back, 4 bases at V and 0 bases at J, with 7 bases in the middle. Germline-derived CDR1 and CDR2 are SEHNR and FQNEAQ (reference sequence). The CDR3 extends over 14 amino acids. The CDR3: CASSSRVSGNTIYF. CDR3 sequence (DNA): TGTGCCAGCAGCTCACGGGTCTCTGGAAACACCATATATTTT.

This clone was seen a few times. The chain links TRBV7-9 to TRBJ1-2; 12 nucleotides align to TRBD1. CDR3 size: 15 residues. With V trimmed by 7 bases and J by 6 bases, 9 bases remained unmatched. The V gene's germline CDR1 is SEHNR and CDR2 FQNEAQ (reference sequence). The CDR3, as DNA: TGTGCCAGCATGGGACAGGGGGCGCGGAAGGATGGCTACACCTTC. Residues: CASMGQGARKDGYTF.

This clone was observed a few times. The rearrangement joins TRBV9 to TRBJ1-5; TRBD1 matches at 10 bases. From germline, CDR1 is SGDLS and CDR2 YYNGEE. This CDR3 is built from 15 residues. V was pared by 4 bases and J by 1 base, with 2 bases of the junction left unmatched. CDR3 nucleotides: TGTGCCAGCAGCCGGGGACAGGGGAGCAATCAGCCCCAGCATTTT. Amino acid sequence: CASSRGQGSNQPQHF. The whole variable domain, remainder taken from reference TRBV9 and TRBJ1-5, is DSGVTQTPKHLITATGQRVTLRCSPRSGDLSVYWYQQSLDQGLQFLIQYYNGEERAKGNILERFSAQQFPDLHSELNLSSLELGDSALYFCASSRGQGSNQPQHFGDGTRLSIL.

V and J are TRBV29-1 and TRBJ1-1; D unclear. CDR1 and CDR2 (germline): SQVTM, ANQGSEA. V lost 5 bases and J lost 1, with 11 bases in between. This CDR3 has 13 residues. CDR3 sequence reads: CSVCISGNTEAFF. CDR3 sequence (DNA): TGCAGCGTTTGTATTTCCGGGAACACTGAAGCTTTCTTT.

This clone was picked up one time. The CDR3: CASSLVRGNVLTF. CDR3 bases: TGCGCCAGCAGCCTAGTGCGGGGCAACGTCCTGACTTTC. V and J are TRBV4-1 and TRBJ2-6; possible D gene TRBD2, 6 bases. V dropped 4 bases and J dropped 9 bases, with 10 bases sitting between them. This CDR3 is built from 13 residues. Germline CDR1 is MGHRA and CDR2 is YSYEKL.

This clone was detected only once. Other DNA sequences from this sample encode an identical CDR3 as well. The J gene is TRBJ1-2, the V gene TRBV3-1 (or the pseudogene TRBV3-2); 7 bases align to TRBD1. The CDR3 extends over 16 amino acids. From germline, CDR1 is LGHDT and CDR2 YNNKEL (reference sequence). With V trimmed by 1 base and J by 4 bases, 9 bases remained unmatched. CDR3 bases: TGTGCCAGCAGCCAAGGACAGGGACCGTTGGGCTATGGCTACACCTTC. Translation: CASSQGQGPLGYGYTF.